Given below is one T cell receptor (beta chain) in context. The antigen is not known. The data were obtained in a study of cytomegalovirus exposure and HLA in healthy donors. Background on the study: Sequencing of about 179 million T cells in an earlier analysis found 100 million to 140 million unique TCR beta sequences. Falling in the Caucasian-associated ancestry cluster were approximately 86% of under 450 genotyped donors.

Whole-study findings and limits: The study put some 150 TCR beta chains on its list as cytomegalovirus-associated. Researchers reported in a later analysis that common viral pathogens appeared linked to several top clusters.

Researchers ran the PCR with 60 Vbeta and 13 Jbeta primers. Using immunoSEQ multiplex PCR, the repertoire was profiled, and TCRdb retains in-frame clones only, with some absent. The table records 110,000 to 150,000 clones, around 80% of them present only once. CDR3 length: 15 amino acids. Trimming took off 3 bases at V and 0 bases at J, with 11 bases between the two ends. Germline values: CDR1 KGHSH, CDR2 LQKENI. V usage is TRBV18 and J usage is TRBJ1-2; possibly TRBD1 for D (5 bases). The source material was PBMCs. This TCR was sampled from a man in his forties in good health and CMV-seronegative. The CDR3 DNA is TGTGCCAGCTCACCTTCGACAGCCCCTAACTATGGCTACACCTTC. Translating gives CASSPSTAPNYGYTF.